The 30 T cell receptor beta chains given below trace back to one sample, sequenced in a study of spatial heterogeneity in lung cancer (dated by TCRdb to the late 2010s). Library method: 5' RACE. Sequencing relied on a NextSeq 500. The raw public reads went through TCRdb reprocessing: fastp at Q25, MiXCR clone calling, in-frame beta chains kept. Each record represents a unique CDR3 protein, reported with the most common genes and DNA among its rows. Across this sample there are about 19,000 distinct CDR3 sequences, with about 9% seen only once. The ten largest clones take up 30% to 45% of the sample. Reading the label with the study, this specimen's time point is: blood at routine non-recurrence follow-up after resection. The specimen was PBMCs, collected at follow-up. The receptors stem from a female donor with early-stage non-small cell lung cancer.

V and J are TRBV11-3 and TRBJ1-2; possibly TRBD1 for D (5 bases). CDR1 and CDR2 from the germline V gene are SGHNT and YENEEA. The CDR3 runs to 12 residues. The V gene lost 3 bases and the J gene lost 8 bases, with 10 bases spanning the gap. The CDR3 DNA is TGTGCCAGCAGCTTGTCAGGGCGCGGCTACACCTTC. Amino acids: CASSLSGRGYTF.

This clonotype was picked up many times. The chain has TRBV7-6 and TRBJ2-3; D gene uncertain. CDR1 and CDR2 (germline): SGHVS, FNYEAQ. With 5 bases removed from V and 7 bases from J, the gap between germline ends came to 10 bases. CDR3 size: 12 residues. The CDR3, as DNA: TGTGCCAGCAGCGCGAGACAAAATACGCAGTATTTT. Its translation: CASSARQNTQYF. Variable domain in full (rest from reference TRBV7-6 and TRBJ2-3): GAGVSQSPRYKVTKRGQDVALRCDPISGHVSLYWYRQALGQGPEFLTYFNYEAQQDKSGLPNDRFSAERPEGSISTLTIQRTEQRDSAMYRCASSARQNTQYFGPGTRLTVL.

This clonotype appeared many times. One end of the junction varies from germline; a read error may be responsible. The V and J genes are TRBV7-6 and TRBJ2-2; perhaps TRBD2 as D (6 bases). The V gene's germline CDR1 is SGHVS and CDR2 FNYEAQ. CDR3 length: 15 residues. The CDR3 region is CASNLGGVGAGELFF. In DNA, the CDR3 is TGTGCCAGCAACTTAGGCGGGGTCGGAGCCGGGGAGCTGTTTTTT.

This clonotype was counted at least ten times. The chain carries TRBV7-2 and TRBJ2-1; 9 bases agree with TRBD2. This CDR3 contains 15 residues. V dropped 1 base and J dropped 7; count of bases not matched to a gene: 5. From germline, CDR1 is SGHTA and CDR2 FQGNSA. CDR3 bases: TGTGCCAGCAGCTTAGGGCTAGCGGGGAGGAATGAGCAGTTCTTC. This codes for CASSLGLAGRNEQFF.

The table lists this clonotype with many counts. The rearrangement links TRBV5-1 to TRBJ2-1; tentatively, D is TRBD2 (6 bases). Germline CDR1 and CDR2: SGHRS and YFSETQ. This CDR3 contains 15 residues. V was shortened by 4 bases and J by 2 bases, with 13 bases between the two germline ends. The chain's CDR3 is CASSDRDLAYNEQFF. CDR3 DNA sequence: TGCGCCAGCAGCGATCGGGACTTGGCCTACAATGAGCAGTTCTTC.

This clonotype was found many times. J is TRBJ2-3 and V is TRBV5-1; 7 bases fit TRBD1. This CDR3 has 19 residues. CDR1 and CDR2 (germline): SGHRS, YFSETQ. After removal of 2 bases from V and 0 bases from J, the junction contained 15 bases not matched to a gene. CDR3 sequence (DNA): TGCGCCAGCAGCTTTACCCAATGGACAGGAGGAGGTAGCACAGATACGCAGTATTTT. It yields the protein CASSFTQWTGGGSTDTQYF.

This clonotype was seen ten or more times. This sequence joins TRBV6-5 and TRBJ1-2; 9 bases are shared with TRBD1. The J segment lost 1 base and the V segment lost 0 bases, leaving 9 bases of the junction unmatched. Germline V CDR1 and CDR2: MNHEY, SVGAGI. The CDR3 is 18 residues long. The CDR3 protein is CASSYSFGTGIRNYGYTF. CDR3 DNA sequence: TGTGCCAGCAGTTACTCGTTCGGGACAGGGATCCGTAACTATGGCTACACCTTC.

This clonotype has ten or more counts. V usage is TRBV7-6 and J usage is TRBJ1-3; D gene ambiguous. V lost 1 base, J lost 0 bases, and 10 bases lay in between. Per germline, CDR1 SGHVS and CDR2 FNYEAQ. The CDR3 totals 16 residues. The CDR3 spells CASSLVGIRSGNTIYF. The CDR3 DNA reads as TGTGCCAGCAGCTTAGTTGGGATTCGCTCTGGAAACACCATATATTTT.

This clonotype appeared a few times. This chain joins TRBV23-1 and TRBJ1-2; D may be TRBD1 (5 bases). TRBV23-1 is identified as an open reading frame with a role that is uncertain. This CDR3 spans 11 amino acids. Trimming removed 3 bases at V and 13 bases at J, with 12 bases between. In DNA, the CDR3 is TGCGCCAGCAGTCAGGGAGGGGCAGCCACCTTC. This gives the protein CASSQGGAATF.

Concerning this clonotype: A much larger clone differs by one base, so this may be a read error. The chain recombines TRBV5-1 with TRBJ2-7; D is possibly TRBD2 (6 bases). The J call could be wrong; TRBJ2-1 is a better fit for the DNA end. This CDR3 has 12 amino acids. The germline V gene has CDR1 SGHRS and CDR2 YFSETQ. CDR3 protein: CASGRDSYEQFF. CDR3 nucleotides: TGCGCCAGCGGACGGGACTCCTACGAGCAGTTCTTC.

This clonotype has ten or more counts. The gene calls are TRBV2 and TRBJ2-7, with no clear D. Germline CDR1 reads SNHLY; CDR2 reads FYNNEI. The ends were cut back, 5 bases at V and 2 bases at J, with 4 bases in the middle. The CDR3 is 11 amino acids. The CDR3 bases are TGTGCCAGCAGTCTTCCCTACGAGCAGTACTTC. This encodes CASSLPYEQYF.

The sample holds many counts of this clonotype. This chain joins TRBV7-2 and TRBJ1-5, with D perhaps matching TRBD1 (5 bases). Germline-derived CDR1 and CDR2 are SGHTA and FQGNSA. This CDR3 is 13 amino acids long. V was trimmed by 0 bases and J by 6 bases, leaving 6 bases between them. This CDR3 reads CASSLATGQPQHF. The CDR3 DNA follows: TGTGCCAGCAGCTTAGCAACAGGTCAGCCCCAGCATTTT. Filled out from reference TRBV7-2 and TRBJ1-5, the complete variable domain reads GAGVSQSPSNKVTEKGKDVELRCDPISGHTALYWYRQSLGQGLEFLIYFQGNSAPDKSGLPSDRFSAERTGGSVSTLTIQRTQQEDSAVYLCASSLATGQPQHFGDGTRLSIL.

This clonotype was detected many times. The chain uses TRBV3-1 and TRBJ2-2; the D is unclear. This CDR3 contains 15 residues. The germline CDR1 and CDR2 sequences are LGHDT and YNNKEL (reference sequence). The V and J ends lost 4 bases and 1 base respectively, with 10 bases between them. The DNA of the CDR3 is TGTGCCAGCAGCCTAGCAGCAGTGAACACCGGGGAGCTGTTTTTT. Translation: CASSLAAVNTGELFF.

This clonotype is a singleton in its sample. It may be a read error: a sequence one base away is much more abundant. The J gene is TRBJ2-5, the V gene TRBV28; D might be TRBD2 (6 bases). V was pared by 5 bases and J by 4 bases, with 11 bases between. The CDR3 runs 13 residues. Looked up from germline, CDR1 is MDHEN and CDR2 is SYDVKM. The CDR3 DNA follows: TGTGCCAGCAGTGAGAGGGAGGTAGAGACCCAGTACTTC. Translating gives CASSEREVETQYF. Combining the CDR3 with reference TRBV28 and TRBJ2-5 gives the whole variable domain DVKVTQSSRYLVKRTGEKVFLECVQDMDHENMFWYRQDPGLGLRLIYFSYDVKMKEKGDIPEGYSVSREKKERFSLILESASTNQTSMYLCASSEREVETQYFGPGTRLLVL.

This clonotype has at least ten counts. The chain recombines TRBV6-2 or TRBV6-3 with TRBJ2-6; a possible D gene is TRBD1 (5 bases). Germline values: CDR1 MNHEY, CDR2 SVGEGT. The ends were cut back, 0 bases at V and 0 bases at J, with 9 bases in the middle. The length of the CDR3 is 17 residues. The CDR3 spells CASSYSKGRSGANVLTF. The DNA of the CDR3 is TGTGCCAGCAGTTACTCGAAGGGGCGCTCTGGGGCCAACGTCCTGACTTTC.

This clonotype has a count of ten or more. The CDR3 reads CASSLTAQYNSPLHF. Here the CDR3 DNA reads TGTGCCAGCAGCTTGACCGCACAGTATAATTCACCCCTCCACTTT. V and J are TRBV7-9 and TRBJ1-6; D gene ambiguous. CDR1 is SEHNR and CDR2 is FQNEAQ in the germline V gene (reference sequence). Deletions cut 3 bases from V and 4 bases from J, with 10 bases between. There are 15 residues in the CDR3.

This clonotype was recorded a few times. The CDR3 loop reads CATSDRVLTDTQYF. CDR3 sequence (DNA): TGTGCCACCAGTGACAGGGTCCTCACAGATACGCAGTATTTT. The chain is built from TRBV24-1 and TRBJ2-3; D is perhaps TRBD1 (5 bases). The V end lost 4 bases, the J end lost 2 bases, and 9 bases lay between the germline ends. Germline CDR1 reads KGHDR; CDR2 reads SFDVKD. The CDR3 totals 14 residues.

Ten or more counts support this clonotype. The rearrangement joins TRBV3-1 to TRBJ1-1, with a possible D match to TRBD1 (5 bases). Germline V gene sequence: CDR1 LGHDT, CDR2 YNNKEL (reference sequence). V was shortened by 2 bases and J by 7 bases, with 11 bases between the two germline ends. This CDR3 has 13 amino acids. The DNA of the CDR3 is TGTGCCAGCAGCCAAAGGGAAGGGGTTGAAGCTTTCTTT. Translation gives CASSQREGVEAFF.

This clonotype was detected many times. V is TRBV7-2 and J is TRBJ2-5, with D possibly matching TRBD2 (6 bases). CDR1 is SGHTA and CDR2 is FQGNSA in the germline V gene. This CDR3 comprises 15 residues. V shed 4 bases and J shed 1 base, with 13 bases lying between them. CDR3 in amino acids: CASSWYGGTQETQYF. As DNA, the CDR3 is TGTGCCAGCAGCTGGTACGGGGGTACCCAAGAGACCCAGTACTTC.

This clonotype was counted ten times or more. The chain uses TRBV18 and TRBJ2-5; 9 bases are a match to TRBD2. V shed 3 bases, J shed 3 bases, and the junction held 5 bases outside the gene matches. CDR1 is KGHSH and CDR2 is LQKENI in the germline V gene. CDR3 length: 15 residues. CDR3 bases: TGTGCCAGCTCACCTAACCCTAGCGGGGAAGAGACCCAGTACTTC. Protein: CASSPNPSGEETQYF.

This clonotype occurred many times. CDR3 amino acids: CSVEAGTATYEQYF. CDR3 coding DNA: TGCAGCGTTGAAGCCGGGACGGCGACCTACGAGCAGTACTTC. The chain employs TRBV29-1 and TRBJ2-7, with D perhaps being TRBD1 or TRBD2 (5 bases each). CDR3 length: 14 amino acids. Germline CDR1 and CDR2: SQVTM and ANQGSEA. V lost 1 base, J lost 2 bases, and 12 bases lay in between.

This clonotype was counted ten times or more. This chain uses TRBV20-1 with TRBJ2-7; unclear D gene. This CDR3 region has 11 residues. CDR1 is DFQATT, CDR2 SNEGSKA, per germline (reference sequence). V was clipped by 5 bases and J by 5 bases, with 10 bases between them. CDR3 sequence reads: CSARPRDEQYF. The CDR3 bases are TGCAGTGCTCGGCCCCGAGACGAGCAGTACTTC.

This clonotype has a handful of counts. The chain recombines TRBV29-1 with TRBJ2-7; D is undetermined. The CDR3 loop spans 13 amino acids. The germline V gene encodes CDR1 SQVTM and CDR2 ANQGSEA. The V end lost 7 bases, the J end lost 1 base, and 14 bases lay between the germline ends. The chain's CDR3 is CSAVWGSSYEQYF. DNA for the CDR3: TGCAGCGCTGTGTGGGGATCATCCTACGAGCAGTACTTC.

This clonotype was recorded many times. The chain couples TRBV29-1 to TRBJ1-1; no definite D call. Germline CDR1 SQVTM, CDR2 ANQGSEA. The ends were cut back, 5 bases at V and 1 base at J, with 11 bases in the middle. This CDR3 comprises 13 residues. This CDR3 is CSVSVTQNTEAFF. In DNA form, the CDR3 reads TGCAGCGTTTCGGTTACCCAGAACACTGAAGCTTTCTTT.

This clonotype occurred many times. The chain carries TRBV30 and TRBJ1-2, with a weak D call TRBD1 (6 bases). V dropped 8 bases and J dropped 1 base, with 8 bases sitting between them. The CDR3 extends over 11 amino acids. The germline gives CDR1 GTSNPN, CDR2 SVGIG (reference sequence). CDR3 in DNA: TGTGCCGGACAGAGTAACTATGGCTACACCTTC. Its translation: CAGQSNYGYTF.

This clonotype was counted at least ten times. The genes are TRBV18 and TRBJ1-6, with TRBD1 matching 8 bases. CDR3 length: 17 residues. CDR1 and CDR2 from the germline V gene are KGHSH and LQKENI. The ends lost 4 bases at V and 0 bases at J; junction bases unmatched: 5. The CDR3 DNA reads TGTGCCAGCTCACGGACAGGGTCGGGCTCCTATAATTCACCCCTCCACTTT. Translating it yields CASSRTGSGSYNSPLHF.

There are many counts of this clonotype. The genes are TRBV3-1 and TRBJ2-6; D call uncertain. The CDR3 has 18 amino acids. Looked up from germline, CDR1 is LGHDT and CDR2 is YNNKEL (reference sequence). Trimming removed 0 bases from V and 0 bases from J, with 12 bases in between. CDR3 protein: CASSQESGLTSGANVLTF. The DNA for the CDR3 is TGTGCCAGCAGCCAAGAATCGGGTCTTACCTCTGGGGCCAACGTCCTGACTTTC.

This clonotype was counted many times. The rearrangement joins TRBV4-3 to TRBJ2-4; D is unresolved. Deletions cut 0 bases from V and 6 bases from J, with 6 bases between. In germline, CDR1 is LGHNA, CDR2 YSLEER. The CDR3 spans 13 residues. The CDR3 DNA reads as TGCGCCAGCAGCCAAGACAGCCCAAACATTCAGTACTTC. As protein: CASSQDSPNIQYF.

The chain uses TRBV6-1 and TRBJ1-1; 10 positions match TRBD1. The CDR3 runs to 16 residues. Per the germline V gene, CDR1 is MNHNS and CDR2 is SASEGT. Losses at the gene ends were 1 base for V and 13 bases for J; bases not matched to a gene: 15. CDR3 coding DNA: TGTGCCAGCAGTGAAGGGGACGGGGACAGGGGCCCTGCAGTTTTCTTT. Amino acid sequence: CASSEGDGDRGPAVFF.

This clonotype was picked up many times. The chain uses TRBV20-1 and TRBJ1-1; no firm D call. V shed 1 base and J shed 1 base, with 10 bases lying between them. Germline V gives CDR1 DFQATT, CDR2 SNEGSKA (reference sequence). This CDR3 is built from 14 residues. CDR3 DNA: TGCAGTGCTAGAGGCTCTAGCAGGAACACTGAAGCTTTCTTT. It translates to CSARGSSRNTEAFF.